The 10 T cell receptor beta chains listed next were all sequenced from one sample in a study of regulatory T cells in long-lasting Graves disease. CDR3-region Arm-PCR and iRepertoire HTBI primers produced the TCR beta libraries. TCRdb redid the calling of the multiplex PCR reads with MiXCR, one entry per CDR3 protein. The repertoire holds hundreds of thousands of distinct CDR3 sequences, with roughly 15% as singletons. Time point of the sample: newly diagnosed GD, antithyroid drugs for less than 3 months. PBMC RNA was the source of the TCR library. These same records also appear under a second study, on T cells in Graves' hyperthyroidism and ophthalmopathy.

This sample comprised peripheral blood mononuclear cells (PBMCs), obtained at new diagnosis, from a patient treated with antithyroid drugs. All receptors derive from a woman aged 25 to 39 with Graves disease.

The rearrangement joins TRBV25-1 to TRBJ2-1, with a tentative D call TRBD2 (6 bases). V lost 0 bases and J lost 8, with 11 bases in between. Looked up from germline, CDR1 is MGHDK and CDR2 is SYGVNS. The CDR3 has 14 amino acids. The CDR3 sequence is CASSEYGASDEQFF. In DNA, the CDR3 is TGTGCCAGCAGTGAATATGGAGCTAGCGATGAGCAGTTCTTC.

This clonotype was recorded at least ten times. The chain's CDR3 is CASSEGQGYPYEQYF. The CDR3, as DNA: TGTGCCAGCAGTGAAGGACAGGGATACCCCTACGAGCAGTACTTC. This chain links TRBV2 with TRBJ2-7, with 7 bases fitting TRBD1. CDR1 and CDR2 from the germline V gene are SNHLY and FYNNEI. CDR3 length: 15 amino acids. The junction had 5 bases not matched to a gene; V was cut back by 1 base and J by 2 bases.

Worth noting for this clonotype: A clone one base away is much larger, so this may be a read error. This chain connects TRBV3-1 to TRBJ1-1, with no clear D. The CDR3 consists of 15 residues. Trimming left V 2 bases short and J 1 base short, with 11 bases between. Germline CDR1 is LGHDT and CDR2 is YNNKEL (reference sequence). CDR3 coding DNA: TGTGCCAGCAGCCAACGGGGAATGACGAACACTGAAGCTTTCTTT. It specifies CASSQRGMTNTEAFF.

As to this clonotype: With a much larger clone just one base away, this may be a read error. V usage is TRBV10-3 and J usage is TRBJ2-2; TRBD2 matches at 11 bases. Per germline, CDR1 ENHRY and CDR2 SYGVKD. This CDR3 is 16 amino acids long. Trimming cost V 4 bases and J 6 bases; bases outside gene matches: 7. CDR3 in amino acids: CAISGGSGRAAGELFF. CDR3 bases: TGTGCCATCAGTGGGGGTAGCGGGAGGGCCGCCGGGGAGCTGTTTTTT.

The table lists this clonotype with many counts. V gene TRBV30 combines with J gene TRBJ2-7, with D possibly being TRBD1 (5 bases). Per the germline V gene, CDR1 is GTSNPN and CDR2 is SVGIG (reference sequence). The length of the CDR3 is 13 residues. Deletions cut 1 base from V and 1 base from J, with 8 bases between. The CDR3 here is CAWSGQISYEQYF. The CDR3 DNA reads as TGTGCCTGGAGTGGACAGATTTCCTACGAGCAGTACTTC.

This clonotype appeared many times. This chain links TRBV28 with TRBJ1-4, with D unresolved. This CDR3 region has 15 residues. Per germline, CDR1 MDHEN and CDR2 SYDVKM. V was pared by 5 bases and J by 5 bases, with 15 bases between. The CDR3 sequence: CASSVRERLNEKLFF. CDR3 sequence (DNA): TGTGCCAGCAGTGTACGGGAGCGATTAAATGAAAAACTGTTTTTT.

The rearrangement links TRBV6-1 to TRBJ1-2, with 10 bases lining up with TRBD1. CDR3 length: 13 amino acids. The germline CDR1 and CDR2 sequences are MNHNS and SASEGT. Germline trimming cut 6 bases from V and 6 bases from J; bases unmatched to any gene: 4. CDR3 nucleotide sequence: TGTGCCAGCAGACGGGGACAGGGGAATGGCTACACCTTC. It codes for CASRRGQGNGYTF.

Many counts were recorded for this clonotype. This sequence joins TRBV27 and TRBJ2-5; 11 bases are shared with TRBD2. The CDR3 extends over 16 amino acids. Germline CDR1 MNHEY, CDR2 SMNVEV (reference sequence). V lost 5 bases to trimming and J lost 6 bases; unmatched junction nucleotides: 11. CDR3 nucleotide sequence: TGTGCCAGCAGTCCTTTAGCGGGAGGGCCTGAAAAGACCCAGTACTTC. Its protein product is CASSPLAGGPEKTQYF.

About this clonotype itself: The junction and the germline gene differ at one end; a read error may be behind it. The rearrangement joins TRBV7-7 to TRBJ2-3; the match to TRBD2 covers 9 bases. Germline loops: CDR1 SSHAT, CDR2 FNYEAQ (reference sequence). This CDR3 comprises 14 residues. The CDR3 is CASSLAGAPDTQYF. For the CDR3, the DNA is TGTGCTAGCAGCTTAGCGGGAGCCCCAGATACGCAGTATTTT. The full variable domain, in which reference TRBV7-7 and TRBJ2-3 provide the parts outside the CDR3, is GAGVSQSPRYKVTKRGQDVTLRCDPISSHATLYWYQQALGQGPEFLTYFNYEAQPDKSGLPSDRFSAERPEGSISTLTIQRTEQRDSAMYRCASSLAGAPDTQYFGPGTRLTVL.

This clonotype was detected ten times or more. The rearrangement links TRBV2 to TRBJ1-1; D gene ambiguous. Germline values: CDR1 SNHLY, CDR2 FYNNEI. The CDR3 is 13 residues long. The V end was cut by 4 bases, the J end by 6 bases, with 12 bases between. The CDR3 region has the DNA TGTGCCAGCAGTGTTGCGGGGTTCGCTGAAGCTTTCTTT. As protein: CASSVAGFAEAFF.